This TCR beta chain was sequenced in a study of cytomegalovirus exposure and HLA in healthy donors. Donors came from a validation cohort of about 120 subjects, distinct from the first 666-subject cohort. General study findings and limits: Subsequent analysis found a tendency for first-cohort TCR clusters to co-occur within the 95 to 150 validation repertoires. Usually a TCR sequence was rare, but some public TCRs were found in many donors. Cytomegalovirus-associated status was assigned to some 160 TCR beta chains.

With respect to this clone: Its antigen is not identified.

Profiling relied on immunoSEQ multiplex PCR, and the TCRdb table lists in-frame clones only, not all of them. The sample carries fewer than 300,000 clones, roughly 90% recorded once. The CDR3 is 14 residues long. V was clipped by 7 bases and J by 7 bases; unmatched bases: 9. Germline V gene data show CDR1 as SNHLY and CDR2 as FYNNEI. The chain combines TRBV2 with TRBJ2-7; the match to TRBD1 covers 11 bases. The sequence derives from a young woman in good health and CMV-seronegative. The sequencing input was PBMCs. CDR3 sequence reads: CASIGTGGLGEQYF. CDR3 bases: TGTGCCAGCATTGGGACAGGGGGTCTCGGGGAGCAGTACTTC.